This record looks at one T cell receptor beta chain sequence and its context. The antigen it recognizes is unknown. Per-nucleotide qualities are absent, and no much larger clonotype sits a single base away. This entry belongs to a study of cytomegalovirus exposure and HLA in healthy donors (dated by TCRdb to the late 2010s). For the study in its entirety: An earlier analysis of about 530 of the donors reported about 280 Gb of sequence data and 95 million to 120 million unique TCR beta sequences obtained from about 179 million T cells. HLA typing covered class I and class II loci at four-digit resolution. Every repertoire in the discovery cohort had been generated on one and the same sequencing platform. The study aimed to test whether cataloging public T cell receptors could reveal signatures of past pathogen exposure. Genome-wide SNP genotypes for about 65% of the roughly 670 donors were used in a later genetic analysis, which treated that subset as a discovery cohort. Alongside the repertoire data, information on donor age, sex, ethnicity and CMV serostatus was compiled. The study used immunosequencing to profile the T cell repertoires of several hundred subjects and linked those repertoires to cytomegalovirus serostatus. Of the 350 to 450 genotyped donors, roughly 76% were placed in the genetic ancestry cluster associated with self-reported Caucasian donors. The study combined high-throughput TCR immunosequencing, statistical association of individual TCRs with disease status, and machine learning to predict cytomegalovirus infection status. Four to six DR-DQ haplotypes were handled as single units for association and clustering, since linkage in the cohort was strong. Rather than using new phenotypic data, the later analysis identified candidate immune exposures from TCR beta sequences and from how often those sequences occurred across donors. An early release that covered fewer than 800 HLA-typed donors contained approximately 300 gigabases of sequencing data and about 93 million unique TCR sequences. A later analysis re-examined previously published TCR beta repertoires from roughly 720 donors and added high-resolution HLA genotyping to investigate patterns of TCR occurrence. The number of typed donors differed by locus: about 620-640 for A, B, C, DRB1 and DQB1; approximately 520 for DQA1; 606 for DPA1; and around 470 for DPB1. Besides the first cohort of approximately 670 subjects, a separate validation cohort made up of over 100 different subjects was used. Among under 450 genotyped donors of the cohort, an average of about 240,000 unique TCR beta nucleotide sequences were sequenced per donor, roughly a sixth of them non-productive. An earlier analysis of several hundred of the donors used high-throughput TCR beta sequencing to judge whether each TCR beta V gene segment behaved as functional or pseudogenic.

The cohort comprised approximately 700 healthy bone marrow donors. Cohort members were all nominally healthy when sampled, although unrecorded immune exposures were likely present. The donor was CMV seronegative and was included in the group of 352 seronegative cohort members. Each donor provided a peripheral blood sample, and peripheral blood mononuclear cells were used for TCR beta sequencing. Genomic DNA extraction from the blood cell samples was performed with the Qiagen DNeasy Blood Extraction Kit. Receptor libraries were prepared by the immunoSEQ multiplex PCR assay. For the multiplex PCR, a mixture combining 60 forward primers for TCR Vbeta segments and 13 reverse primers for TCR Jbeta segments was used. The CDR3 region of rearranged TCR beta genes was amplified from genomic DNA with a multiplex PCR assay. On the Illumina HiSeq System, the amplified TCR beta libraries were sequenced as 87-base-pair reads. For the original study's pipeline: A later analysis tallied around 87 million unique TCR beta chains across the 666 repertoires, and approximately 12 million of those chains were shared by two or more donors. To remove PCR and sequencing errors, raw reads were error-corrected and collapsed into unique sequences using a nearest-neighbor algorithm that merged closely related sequences. CDR3 sequences were aligned to IMGT reference sequences to assign V, D and J gene segments. For a sequence to be retained, at least a six-nucleotide match to both a V gene segment and a J gene segment was required. A rearrangement was called productive if the CDR3 had no stop codons and remained in frame with V and J, and every other rearrangement was called non-productive. Following IMGT convention, CDR3 was defined as the stretch from the second conserved V-encoded cysteine up to the conserved J-encoded phenylalanine. In an earlier analysis of more than 550 of the donors, sequences lacking an unambiguous match to a single V gene segment were excluded. In an earlier analysis of 450 to 750 of the donors, a V segment was called functional when productive rearrangements were above 56.7%, and segregating when the standard deviation between donors exceeded 5%. A statistical classification framework was built to diagnose cytomegalovirus status from the catalog of TCR beta chain sequences. In a later analysis, V and J genes were assigned by comparing TCR nucleotide sequences against IMGT/GENE-DB human TR gene sequences. The TCRdist pipeline was used in a later analysis to assign CDR3 sequences and most-parsimonious VDJ recombination scenarios. In a later analysis, each TCR beta chain was defined by its CDR3 amino acid sequence together with its V-gene family, and reads lacking a unique V-gene family were excluded. As a way to deal with suspected cross-contamination and a sequencing artifact, a later analysis dropped under 600 nucleotide sequences that were highly shared and had low generation probability. A later analysis calculated a clonal expansion index for each public chain from normalized within-repertoire ranks of inferred template counts. In a later analysis, generation probabilities were computed with a VDJ recombination model fitted to out-of-frame rearrangements, and the resulting probabilities were checked against IGoR. In a later analysis, TCR-TCR, TCR-HLA and TCR-CMV co-occurrence was scored with hypergeometric tests, and a repertoire-size bias correction was applied to TCR pairs. False discovery rates were estimated in a later analysis by permuting HLA or CMV assignments 20 times. In a later analysis, co-occurring TCRs were grouped with DBSCAN, and TCRdist sequence similarity was added when clustering was performed within HLA-allele-positive subsets. For co-occurrence clustering, repertoires with fewer than 30,000 or more than 120,000 public chains were excluded, along with 4 to 6 repertoires with anomalous nucleotide sharing. TCRdb obtained this table from immuneACCESS and retained in-frame rearrangements with V and J assigned. These tables miss some clones; where compared with another copy, unresolved V genes account for less than half of the shortfall, and the remainder is unexplained. Clone size and V and J calls were adopted from that table, with D and trimming inferred from the DNA. The sample table shows 65,000 to 90,000 clones, and under 80% are seen once. 4% to 5% of the sample rests with the top ten.

What the study reported, not specific to this receptor: A further reported finding was that TCR beta sequences accurately predicted the HLA-A and HLA-B alleles for most subjects in the first cohort. Most TCR sequences were seen in very few donors, while some public TCRs were found in many individuals. In a later genetic analysis, fewer N-insertions in productive TCRs were reported among donors in an Asian-associated ancestry cluster than the roughly 700-donor mean. Because the 87-base-pair reads could not distinguish some IMGT-functional V segments, including TRBV6-2 and TRBV6-3, those segments were excluded. The sequencing pipeline was judged likely to have produced a cluster of highly shared sequence variants as a technical artifact. Roughly uniform sequencing depth across donors was assumed in presence/absence analyses, although this assumption may not hold. A later analysis found that TCR association rates varied across HLA loci, with DRB1 alleles showing the most associated TCRs and HLA-C alleles the fewest. A few of the identified cytomegalovirus-associated TCR beta chains were confirmed in vitro to be specific for cytomegalovirus antigens. When HLA alleles, especially DR and DQ, strongly co-occurred, attributing TCR associations to individual alleles was difficult. The authors suggested that the approach could potentially be extended to other disease states and immunological phenotypes. In an earlier analysis of about 540 of the donors, most TCR beta V segments were observed in productive rearrangements about 87% or about 30% of the time, broadly matching IMGT annotations. A total of fewer than 200 TCR beta chains were listed by the study as associated with cytomegalovirus. A later analysis found that most CMV-associated TCR beta chains appeared HLA-restricted, with HLA associations seemingly driven largely by CMV exposure. Only TCR beta chains were sequenced in this cohort, and the absence of alpha or paired-chain data limited detectable features. A later analysis associated 17,000 or so TCR beta sequences with specific HLA alleles at a false discovery rate of 0.05. Cytomegalovirus status was reported to be diagnosed by the classifier with high specificity and sensitivity in both the original and validation cohorts. In a later analysis, several top co-occurrence clusters were reported to appear linked to parvovirus B19, influenza, CMV and Epstein-Barr virus. Because counts were too low, roughly 17 rarely observed V segments, including chromosome 9 orphons, were left out of the earlier analysis of approximately 580 of the donors. Linkage disequilibrium might explain the correlated functional status among segregating V segments, but an unknown experimental factor could not be ruled out. HLA typing was unavailable for some donors at each locus, so association tests used only the typed subset. In a later analysis, HLA-associated TCR beta chains were found to be more clonally expanded and to have lower generation probabilities than equally common non-associated chains. An association between a missense DCLRE1C variant and V-gene and J-gene trimming of TCR beta chains was found in a later genetic analysis and replicated in an independent cohort. Immune exposure information for the cohort was limited to CMV serostatus.

V is shortened by 6 bases, J by 1 base, and the region joining them spans 9 bases. The CDR3 numbers 13 residues from cysteine through phenylalanine. Kept here is only the CDR3 DNA, which spans 39 bases and is read in frame from base 1. From the germline V gene (reference sequence), CDR1 is LNHDA and CDR2 is SQIVND. The sequence is built from TRBV19 and TRBJ1-1; no D segment can be confidently identified. This receptor was obtained from a man between 60 and 75 years old in good health and CMV-seronegative. What was sequenced was PBMCs. The DNA reads as follows: TGTGCCAGTAGACAGACTACGAACACTGAAGCTTTCTTT. This is translated as CASRQTTNTEAFF.